This TCR beta chain was profiled in a study of regulatory T cells in long-lasting Graves disease. Study background: Less than 3 months of antithyroid drugs had been taken by newly diagnosed Graves' patients. Study results and limitations: Favored gene segments in persistent disease were TRBV28, TRBJ1-2 and TRBJ2-5.

CDR3 regions were amplified by Arm-PCR using iRepertoire HTBI primers to build TCR beta libraries. TCRdb recomputed calls from the multiplex PCR reads with MiXCR, one row per CDR3 protein. The top ten hold 23% of the sample, which has 350,000 to 500,000 distinct CDR3 sequences, approximately 16% seen once. This clonotype was observed at least ten times. What it binds is unknown. Indicated time point: newly diagnosed GD, antithyroid drugs for less than 3 months. RNA extracted from PBMCs served as the sequencing template. Germline values: CDR1 MDHEN, CDR2 SYDVKM. V lost 8 bases, J lost 1 base, and 15 bases stayed unmatched. The CDR3 length is 19 residues. The same sample was also studied in work on T cells in Graves' hyperthyroidism and ophthalmopathy.

The chain links TRBV28 to TRBJ2-1; 12 bases line up with TRBD2. The sequence derives from a woman aged 18-29 years with Graves disease. The sequences come from peripheral blood mononuclear cells (PBMCs), collected at new diagnosis, from a patient treated with antithyroid drugs. In DNA, the CDR3 is TGTGCCAGCGCCGAGGGACTAGCGGGTCGAGATGGGTCCTACAATGAGCAGTTCTTC. This sequence encodes CASAEGLAGRDGSYNEQFF.